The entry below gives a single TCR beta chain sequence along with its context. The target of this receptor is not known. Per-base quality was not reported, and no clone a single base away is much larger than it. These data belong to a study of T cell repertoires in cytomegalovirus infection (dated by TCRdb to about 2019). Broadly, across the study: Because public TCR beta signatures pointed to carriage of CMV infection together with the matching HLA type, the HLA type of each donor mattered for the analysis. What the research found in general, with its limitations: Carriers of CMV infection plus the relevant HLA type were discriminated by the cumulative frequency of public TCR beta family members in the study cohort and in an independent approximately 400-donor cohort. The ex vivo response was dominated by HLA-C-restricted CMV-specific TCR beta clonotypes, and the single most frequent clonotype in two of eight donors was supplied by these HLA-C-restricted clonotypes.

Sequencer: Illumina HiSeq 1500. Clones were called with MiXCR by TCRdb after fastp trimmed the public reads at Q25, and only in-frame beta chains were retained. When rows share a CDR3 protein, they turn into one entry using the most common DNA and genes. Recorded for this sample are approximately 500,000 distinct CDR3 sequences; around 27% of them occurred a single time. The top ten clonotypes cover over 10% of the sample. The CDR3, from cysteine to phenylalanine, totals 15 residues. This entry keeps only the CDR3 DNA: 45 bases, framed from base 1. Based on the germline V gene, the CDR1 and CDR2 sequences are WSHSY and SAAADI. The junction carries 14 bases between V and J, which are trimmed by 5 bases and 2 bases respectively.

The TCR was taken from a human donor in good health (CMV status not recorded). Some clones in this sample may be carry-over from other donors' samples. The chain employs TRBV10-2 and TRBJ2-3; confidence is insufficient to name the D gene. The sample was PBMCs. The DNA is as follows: TGCGCCAGCAGTAGAACTCCATCCCTCACAGATACGCAGTATTTT. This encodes CASSRTPSLTDTQYF.